This T cell receptor (beta chain) was retrieved from a study of T cells in Graves' hyperthyroidism and ophthalmopathy. This clonotype was detected ten times or more. The antigen remains undetermined. CDR3 size: 16 residues. Losses at the gene ends were 6 bases for V and 10 bases for J; bases not matched to a gene: 12. Germline V gene lookup returns CDR1 SNHLY and CDR2 FYNNEI. Authors of the study amplified TCR beta CDR3 regions from RNA transcripts. The primer set for the first-round RT-PCR of the TCR CDR3 was HTBI. TCRdb reanalysed the multiplex PCR reads using MiXCR and keeps one entry per CDR3 protein. Of a few hundred thousand distinct CDR3 sequences listed, around 15% were seen once; the top ten hold approximately 19%. Exclusion followed for patients with uncontrolled infection, other autoimmune disease, pregnancy or lactation. Study-wide results and limits: Blood samples included most of the expanded thyroid clonotypes exceeding 0.001. A median around 5.9 months before onset, the model predicted ophthalmopathy.

The sequencing input was blood. This clonotype was sampled from a woman in her sixties or seventies with Graves' ophthalmopathy. V gene TRBV2 combines with J gene TRBJ2-1, with TRBD2 matching over 13 bases. The CDR3 DNA follows: TGTGCCAGCAGGGCAACCGGGACTAGCGGGATTCTAGAGCAGTTCTTC. It encodes CASRATGTSGILEQFF.